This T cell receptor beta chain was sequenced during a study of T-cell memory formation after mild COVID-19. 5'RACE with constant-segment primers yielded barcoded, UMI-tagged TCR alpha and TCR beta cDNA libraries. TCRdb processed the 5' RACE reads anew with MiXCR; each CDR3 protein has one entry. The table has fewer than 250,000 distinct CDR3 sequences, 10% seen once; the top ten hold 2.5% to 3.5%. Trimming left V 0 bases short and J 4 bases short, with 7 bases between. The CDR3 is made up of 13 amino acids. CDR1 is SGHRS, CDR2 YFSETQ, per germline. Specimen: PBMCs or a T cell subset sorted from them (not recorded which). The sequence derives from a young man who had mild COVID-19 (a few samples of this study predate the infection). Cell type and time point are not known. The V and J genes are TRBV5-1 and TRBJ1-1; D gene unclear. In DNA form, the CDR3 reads TGCGCCAGCAGCTTGGGAGTTACCACTGAAGCTTTCTTT. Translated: CASSLGVTTEAFF.